This TCR beta chain was profiled in a study of blood T cell repertoires in COVID-19. For the study at large: Both acute and convalescent COVID-19 samples were obtained from the United States, Italy and Spain. The analysed material was cDNA or gDNA that came from T cells, B-cell-depleted T cells, or PBMCs.

Per the original methods: Nucleated cell number was recorded as an estimate derived from reference gene primer amplification. Method: immunoSEQ multiplex PCR; TCRdb's copy keeps in-frame clones and lacks some. The D gene and trimming were derived from the DNA, and the V and J assignments and clone size from that table. The repertoire holds 200,000 to 300,000 clones, with around four fifths as singletons. Sample: peripheral blood. The TCR was taken from a man aged 55 to 70 with acute or convalescent COVID-19.

The chain's CDR3 is CASSLTALAGVGNEQFF. The DNA for the CDR3 is TGCGCCAGCAGCTTGACCGCACTAGCGGGGGTTGGAAATGAGCAGTTCTTC. The rearrangement uses TRBV5-1 and TRBJ2-1; 11 bases agree with TRBD2. V lost 1 base to trimming and J lost 7 bases; unmatched junction nucleotides: 10. CDR3 length equals 17 residues. CDR1 and CDR2 (germline): SGHRS, YFSETQ.